This TCR beta chain was sequenced during a study of blood T cell repertoires in COVID-19. Study-level background: The United States, Italy and Spain supplied acute and convalescent COVID-19 samples. Sample material is recorded as cDNA or gDNA derived from T cells, B-cell-depleted T cells, or PBMCs.

Two consecutive negative NP/OP PCR tests, clearance, or resolved symptoms defined Cohort 3 recovery. Using immunoSEQ multiplex PCR, the repertoire was profiled, and TCRdb retains in-frame clones only, with some absent. The repertoire includes approximately 300,000 clones, around nine tenths of them detected once, and about 2.7% sits in the top ten. This TCR derives from a woman between 18 and 30 years old who had recovered from COVID-19. Sequenced input: PBMCs or T cells enriched from blood (not recorded which).

CDR3 region: CASSMQGSVYEQYF. In DNA form, the CDR3 reads TGTGCCAGTAGTATGCAGGGTTCGGTATACGAGCAGTACTTC. The J gene is TRBJ2-7, the V gene TRBV19; a possible D gene is TRBD1 (5 bases). The V and J ends lost 3 bases and 4 bases respectively, with 13 bases between them. The CDR3 is 14 amino acids. Germline V gene data show CDR1 as LNHDA and CDR2 as SQIVND (reference sequence).